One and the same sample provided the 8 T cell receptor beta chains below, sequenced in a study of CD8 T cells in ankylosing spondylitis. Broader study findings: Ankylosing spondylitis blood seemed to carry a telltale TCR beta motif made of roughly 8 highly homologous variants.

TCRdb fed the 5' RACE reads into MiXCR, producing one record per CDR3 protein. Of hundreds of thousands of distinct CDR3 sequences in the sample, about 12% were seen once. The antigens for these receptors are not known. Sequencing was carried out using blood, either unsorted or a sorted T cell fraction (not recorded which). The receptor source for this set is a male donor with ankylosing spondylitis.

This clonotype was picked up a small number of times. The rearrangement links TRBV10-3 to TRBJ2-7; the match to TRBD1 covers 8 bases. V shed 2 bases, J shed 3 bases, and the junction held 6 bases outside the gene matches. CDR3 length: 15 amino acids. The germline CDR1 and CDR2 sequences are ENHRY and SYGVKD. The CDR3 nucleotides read TGTGCCATCAGTGAGGGTGACAGGGGTTTCTACGAGCAGTACTTC. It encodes CAISEGDRGFYEQYF.

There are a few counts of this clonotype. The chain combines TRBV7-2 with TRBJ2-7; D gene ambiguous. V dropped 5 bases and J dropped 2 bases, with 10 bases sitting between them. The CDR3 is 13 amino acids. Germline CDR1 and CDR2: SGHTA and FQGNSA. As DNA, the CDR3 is TGTGCCAGCAGCCCGACGGTTACCTACGAGCAGTACTTC. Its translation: CASSPTVTYEQYF. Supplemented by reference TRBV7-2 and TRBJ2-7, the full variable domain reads GAGVSQSPSNKVTEKGKDVELRCDPISGHTALYWYRQSLGQGLEFLIYFQGNSAPDKSGLPSDRFSAERTGGSVSTLTIQRTQQEDSAVYLCASSPTVTYEQYFGPGTRLTVT.

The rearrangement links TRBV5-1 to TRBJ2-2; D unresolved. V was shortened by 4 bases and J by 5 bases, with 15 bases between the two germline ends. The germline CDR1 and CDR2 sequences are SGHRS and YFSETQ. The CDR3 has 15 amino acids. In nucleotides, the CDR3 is TGCGCCAGCAGCGCAATTGTTGGAGTGACCGGGGAGCTGTTTTTT. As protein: CASSAIVGVTGELFF.

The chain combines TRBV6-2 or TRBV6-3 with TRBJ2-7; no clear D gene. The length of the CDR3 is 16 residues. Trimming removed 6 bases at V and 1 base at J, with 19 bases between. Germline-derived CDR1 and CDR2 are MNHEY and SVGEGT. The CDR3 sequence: CASSSRTEVVSYEQYF. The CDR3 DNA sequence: TGTGCCAGCAGCTCCCGGACCGAGGTAGTATCCTACGAGCAGTACTTC.

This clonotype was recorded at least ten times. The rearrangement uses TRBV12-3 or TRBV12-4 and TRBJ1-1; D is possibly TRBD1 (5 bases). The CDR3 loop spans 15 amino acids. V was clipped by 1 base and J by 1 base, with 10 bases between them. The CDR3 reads CASSLVGRTNTEAFF. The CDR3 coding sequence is TGTGCCAGCAGTTTAGTGGGACGGACGAACACTGAAGCTTTCTTT.

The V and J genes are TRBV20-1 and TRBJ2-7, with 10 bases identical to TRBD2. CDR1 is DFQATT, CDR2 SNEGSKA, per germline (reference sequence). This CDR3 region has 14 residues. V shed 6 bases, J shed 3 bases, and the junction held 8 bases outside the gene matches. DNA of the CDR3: TGCAGTGCAAGCGGACTAGCGGAACTCTACGAGCAGTACTTC. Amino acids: CSASGLAELYEQYF.

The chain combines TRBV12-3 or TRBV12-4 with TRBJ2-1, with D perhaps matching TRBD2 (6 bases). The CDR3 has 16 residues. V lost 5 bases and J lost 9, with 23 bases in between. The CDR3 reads CASSPPGGWRTPEQFF. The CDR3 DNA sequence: TGTGCCAGCAGTCCGCCTGGGGGGTGGAGAACACCTGAGCAGTTCTTC.

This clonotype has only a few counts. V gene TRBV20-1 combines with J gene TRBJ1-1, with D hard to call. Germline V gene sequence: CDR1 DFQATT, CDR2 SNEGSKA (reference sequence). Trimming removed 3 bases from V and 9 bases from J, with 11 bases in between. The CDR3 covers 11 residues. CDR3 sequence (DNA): TGCAGTGCTAGTGTCTTCGCCAAAGCTTTCTTT. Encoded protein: CSASVFAKAFF.